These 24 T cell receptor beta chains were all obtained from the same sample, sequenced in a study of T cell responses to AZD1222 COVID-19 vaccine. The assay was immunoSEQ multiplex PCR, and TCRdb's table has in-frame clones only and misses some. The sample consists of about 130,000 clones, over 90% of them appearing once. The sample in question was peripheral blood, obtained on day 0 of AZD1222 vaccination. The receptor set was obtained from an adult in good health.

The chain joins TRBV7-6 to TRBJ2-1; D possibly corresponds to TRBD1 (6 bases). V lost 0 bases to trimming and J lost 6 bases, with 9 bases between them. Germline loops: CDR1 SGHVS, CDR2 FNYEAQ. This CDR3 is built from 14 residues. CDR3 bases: TGTGCCAGCAGCTTAGCGGCAGGGGTCAATGAGCAGTTCTTC. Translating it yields CASSLAAGVNEQFF.

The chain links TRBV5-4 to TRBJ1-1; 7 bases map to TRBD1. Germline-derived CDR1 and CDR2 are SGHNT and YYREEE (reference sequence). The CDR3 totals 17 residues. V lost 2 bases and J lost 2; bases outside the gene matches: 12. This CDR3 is CASSLVTGQVGNTEAFF. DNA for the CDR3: TGTGCCAGCAGCTTAGTGACAGGGCAGGTTGGTAACACTGAAGCTTTCTTT.

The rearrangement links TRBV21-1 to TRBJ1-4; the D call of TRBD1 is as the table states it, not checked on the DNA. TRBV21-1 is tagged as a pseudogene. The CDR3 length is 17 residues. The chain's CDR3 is CASSKVPRQGQREKLFF. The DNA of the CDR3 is TGTGCCAGCAGCAAAGTCCCTCGACAGGGTCAGCGTGAAAAACTGTTTTTT.

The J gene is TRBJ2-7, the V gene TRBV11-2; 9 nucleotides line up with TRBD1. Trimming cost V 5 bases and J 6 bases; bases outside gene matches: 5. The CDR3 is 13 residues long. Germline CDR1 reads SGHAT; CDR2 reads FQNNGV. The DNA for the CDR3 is TGTGCCAGCAGCCGGGACAGGGCTGGCGAGCAGTACTTC. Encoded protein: CASSRDRAGEQYF.

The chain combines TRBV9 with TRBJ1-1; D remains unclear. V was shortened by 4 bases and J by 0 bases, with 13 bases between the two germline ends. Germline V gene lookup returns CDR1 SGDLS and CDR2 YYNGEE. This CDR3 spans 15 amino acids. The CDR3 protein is CASSPGGSMNTEAFF. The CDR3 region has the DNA TGTGCCAGCAGCCCCGGAGGGAGCATGAACACTGAAGCTTTCTTT.

CDR3 sequence (DNA): TGTGCCAGCAGCGGGGGGCGTAATTCACCCCTCCACTTT. Protein product: CASSGGRNSPLHF. V and J are TRBV12-3 or TRBV12-4 and TRBJ1-6; D may be TRBD1 (6 bases). Deletions cut 6 bases from V and 6 bases from J, with 9 bases between. This CDR3 contains 13 residues.

CDR3 in amino acids: CASRVLAGGKTYEQYF. CDR3 nucleotide sequence: TGTGCCAGCAGGGTGCTAGCGGGGGGGAAAACCTACGAGCAGTACTTC. This rearrangement joins TRBV2 to TRBJ2-7, with 12 bases identical to TRBD2. CDR3 length: 16 residues. Germline trimming cut 6 bases from V and 2 bases from J; bases unmatched to any gene: 8. The germline V gene encodes CDR1 SNHLY and CDR2 FYNNEI.

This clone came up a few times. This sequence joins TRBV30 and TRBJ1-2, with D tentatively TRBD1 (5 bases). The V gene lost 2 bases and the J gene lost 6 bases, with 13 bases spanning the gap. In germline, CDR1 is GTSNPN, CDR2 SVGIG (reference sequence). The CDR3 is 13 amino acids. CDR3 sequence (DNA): TGTGCCTGGAGTTCAGGGTTCGGGGATGGCTACACCTTC. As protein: CAWSSGFGDGYTF.

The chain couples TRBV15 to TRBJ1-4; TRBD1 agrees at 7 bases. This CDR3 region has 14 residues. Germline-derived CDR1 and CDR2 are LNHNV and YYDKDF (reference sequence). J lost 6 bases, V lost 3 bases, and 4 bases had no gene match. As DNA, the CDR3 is TGTGCCACCAGCAGGAACAGGGGTCATGAAAAACTGTTTTTT. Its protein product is CATSRNRGHEKLFF.

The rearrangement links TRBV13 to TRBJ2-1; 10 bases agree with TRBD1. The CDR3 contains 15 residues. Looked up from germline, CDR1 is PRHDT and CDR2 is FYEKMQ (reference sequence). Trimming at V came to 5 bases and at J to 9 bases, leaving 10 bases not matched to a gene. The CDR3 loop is CASSPGTGDDGEQFF. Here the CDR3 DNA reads TGTGCCAGCAGCCCCGGGACAGGGGATGACGGTGAGCAGTTCTTC.

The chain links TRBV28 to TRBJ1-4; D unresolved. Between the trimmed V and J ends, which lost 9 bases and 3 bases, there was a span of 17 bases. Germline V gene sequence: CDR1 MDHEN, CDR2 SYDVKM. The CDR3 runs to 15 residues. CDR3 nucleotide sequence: TGTGCCAGTGGTCGGGCCAGCCCCTCTAATGAAAAACTGTTTTTT. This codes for CASGRASPSNEKLFF.

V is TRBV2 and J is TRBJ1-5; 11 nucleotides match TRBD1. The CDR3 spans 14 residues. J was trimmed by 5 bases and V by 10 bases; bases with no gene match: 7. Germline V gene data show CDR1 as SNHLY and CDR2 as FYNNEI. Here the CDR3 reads CATRTGGGYQPQHF. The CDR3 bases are TGTGCCACCAGGACAGGGGGCGGGTATCAGCCCCAGCATTTT.

DNA of the CDR3: TGTGCCAGCAGTCCATCCACAGGGTCCGGCTATGGCTACACCTTC. Translated, it gives CASSPSTGSGYGYTF. The rearrangement joins TRBV28 to TRBJ1-2; weak D call: TRBD1 (6 bases). V dropped 5 bases and J dropped 4 bases, with 17 bases sitting between them. From germline, CDR1 is MDHEN and CDR2 SYDVKM. This CDR3 region has 15 residues.

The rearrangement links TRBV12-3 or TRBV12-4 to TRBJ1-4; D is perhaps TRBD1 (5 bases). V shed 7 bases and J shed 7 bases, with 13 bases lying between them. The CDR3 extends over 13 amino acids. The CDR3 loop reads CASTPPGGEKLFF. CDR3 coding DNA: TGTGCCAGCACCCCCCCTGGGGGTGAAAAACTGTTTTTT.

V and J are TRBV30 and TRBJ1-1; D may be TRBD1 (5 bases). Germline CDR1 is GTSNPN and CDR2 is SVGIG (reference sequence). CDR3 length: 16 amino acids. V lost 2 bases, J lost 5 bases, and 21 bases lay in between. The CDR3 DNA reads TGTGCCTGGAGTCCGGGACGGATAAAGATGGGGACTGAAGCTTTCTTT. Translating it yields CAWSPGRIKMGTEAFF.

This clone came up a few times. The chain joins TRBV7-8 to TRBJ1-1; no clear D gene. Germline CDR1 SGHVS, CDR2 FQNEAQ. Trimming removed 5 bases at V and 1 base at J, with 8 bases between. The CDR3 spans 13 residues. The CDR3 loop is CASSRGSNTEAFF. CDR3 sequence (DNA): TGTGCCAGCAGCCGGGGTTCGAACACTGAAGCTTTCTTT. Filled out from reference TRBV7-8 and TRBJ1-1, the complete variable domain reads GAGVSQSPRYKVAKRGQDVALRCDPISGHVSLFWYQQALGQGPEFLTYFQNEAQLDKSGLPSDRFFAERPEGSVSTLKIQRTQQEDSAVYLCASSRGSNTEAFFGQGTRLTVV.

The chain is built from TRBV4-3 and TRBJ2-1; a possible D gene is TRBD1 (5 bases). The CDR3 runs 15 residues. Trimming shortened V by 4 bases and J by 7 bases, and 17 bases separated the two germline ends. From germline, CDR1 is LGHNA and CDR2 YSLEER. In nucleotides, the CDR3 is TGCGCCAGCAGCCGAGCCCCGGACATGGTTAATGAGCAGTTCTTC. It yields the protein CASSRAPDMVNEQFF.

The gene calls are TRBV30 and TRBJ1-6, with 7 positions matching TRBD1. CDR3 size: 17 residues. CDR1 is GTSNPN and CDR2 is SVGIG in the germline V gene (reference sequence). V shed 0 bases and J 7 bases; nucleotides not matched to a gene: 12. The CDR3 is CAWSVVRTRDRNSPLHF. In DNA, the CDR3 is TGTGCCTGGAGTGTTGTGAGAACCCGGGACAGAAATTCACCCCTCCACTTT.

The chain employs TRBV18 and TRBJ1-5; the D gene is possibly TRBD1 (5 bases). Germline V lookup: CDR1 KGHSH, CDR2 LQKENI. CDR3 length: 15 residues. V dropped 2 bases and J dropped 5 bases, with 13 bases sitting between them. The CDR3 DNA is TGTGCCAGCTCACCAGGTAGGGGATCGGATCAGCCCCAGCATTTT. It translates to CASSPGRGSDQPQHF. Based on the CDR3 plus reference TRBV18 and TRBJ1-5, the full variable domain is NAGVMQNPRHLVRRRGQEARLRCSPMKGHSHVYWYRQLPEEGLKFMVYLQKENIIDESGMPKERFSAEFPKEGPSILRIQQVVRGDSAAYFCASSPGRGSDQPQHFGDGTRLSIL.

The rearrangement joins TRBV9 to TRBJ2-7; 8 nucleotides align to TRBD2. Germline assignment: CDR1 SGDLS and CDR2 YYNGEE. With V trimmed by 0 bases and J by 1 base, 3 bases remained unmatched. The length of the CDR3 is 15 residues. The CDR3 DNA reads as TGTGCCAGCAGCGTAGGGAGCGGGAGTTCCTACGAGCAGTACTTC. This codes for CASSVGSGSSYEQYF.

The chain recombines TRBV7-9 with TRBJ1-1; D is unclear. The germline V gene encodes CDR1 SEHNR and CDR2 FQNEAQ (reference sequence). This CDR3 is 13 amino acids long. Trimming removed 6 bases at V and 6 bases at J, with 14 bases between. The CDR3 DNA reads TGTGCCAGCAGTAAGGAACAGAAGTCTGAAGCTTTCTTT. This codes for CASSKEQKSEAFF.

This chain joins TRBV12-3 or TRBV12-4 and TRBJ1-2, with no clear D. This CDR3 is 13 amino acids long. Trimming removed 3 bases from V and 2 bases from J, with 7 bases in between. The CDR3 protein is CASSFGANYGYTF. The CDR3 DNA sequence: TGTGCCAGCAGTTTTGGCGCGAACTATGGCTACACCTTC.

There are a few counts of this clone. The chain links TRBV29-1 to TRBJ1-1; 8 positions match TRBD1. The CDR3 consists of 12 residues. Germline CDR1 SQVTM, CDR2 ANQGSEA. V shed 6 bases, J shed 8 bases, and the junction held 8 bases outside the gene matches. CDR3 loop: CSVGQGGEEAFF. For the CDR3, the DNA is TGCAGCGTAGGACAGGGCGGAGAAGAAGCTTTCTTT.

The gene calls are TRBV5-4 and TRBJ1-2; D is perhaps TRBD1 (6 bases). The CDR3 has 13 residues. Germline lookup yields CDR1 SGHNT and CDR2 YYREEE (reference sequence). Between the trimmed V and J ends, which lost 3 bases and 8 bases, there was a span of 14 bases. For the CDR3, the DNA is TGTGCCAGCAGCTCGGACAGTTTCGAAGGCTACACCTTC. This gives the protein CASSSDSFEGYTF.